The 21 T cell receptor beta chains listed next were all sequenced from one sample in a study of cytomegalovirus exposure and HLA in healthy donors. Produced via immunoSEQ multiplex PCR; TCRdb's table is partial and in-frame only. The sample holds around 52,000 clones, roughly 85% seen once. Sequenced sample: PBMCs. The receptors shown here come from a woman in her thirties in good health and CMV-seronegative.

V usage is TRBV7-3 and J usage is TRBJ2-3, with 7 positions matching TRBD2. The ends lost 5 bases at V and 7 bases at J; junction bases unmatched: 18. CDR1 is SGHTA and CDR2 is FQGTGA in the germline V gene. The CDR3 consists of 17 residues. CDR3 residues: CASSRPPLLGEGNTQYF. The CDR3 region has the DNA TGTGCCAGCAGCCGCCCACCATTATTAGGGGAGGGAAATACGCAGTATTTT.

The V gene is TRBV6-5, the J gene TRBJ2-7; D not certain. Germline V gene lookup returns CDR1 MNHEY and CDR2 SVGAGI. CDR3 length equals 12 residues. The V end lost 6 bases, the J end lost 3 bases, and 9 bases lay between the germline ends. CDR3: CASSPASYEQYF. CDR3 in DNA: TGTGCCAGCAGCCCTGCGAGCTACGAGCAGTACTTC.

V is TRBV7-6 and J is TRBJ1-2, with D possibly being TRBD1 (5 bases). CDR1 is SGHVS and CDR2 is FNYEAQ in the germline V gene. V lost 3 bases to trimming and J lost 6 bases, with 11 bases between them. This CDR3 region has 13 residues. CDR3 nucleotides: TGTGCCAGCAGCTTTACAGGAGCCGATGGCTACACCTTC. This gives the protein CASSFTGADGYTF.

V usage is TRBV6-6 and J usage is TRBJ1-1; 7 nucleotides agree with TRBD1. Trimming at V came to 8 bases and at J to 1 base, leaving 7 bases not matched to a gene. The CDR3 covers 14 residues. The germline V gene encodes CDR1 MNHNY and CDR2 SVGAGI (reference sequence). The DNA for the CDR3 is TGTGCCAGCCTGGACGGGACAGCGAACACTGAAGCTTTCTTT. It encodes CASLDGTANTEAFF.

V usage is TRBV30 and J usage is TRBJ2-7, with D tentatively TRBD2 (7 bases). In germline, CDR1 is GTSNPN, CDR2 SVGIG (reference sequence). The CDR3 runs to 13 residues. Trimming removed 2 bases from V and 6 bases from J, with 14 bases in between. The CDR3 reads CAWSQGGGGEQYF. CDR3 bases: TGTGCCTGGAGTCAAGGGGGAGGGGGCGAGCAGTACTTC.

The chain couples TRBV5-1 to TRBJ2-3; D gene uncertain. CDR1 and CDR2 (germline): SGHRS, YFSETQ. V was trimmed by 0 bases and J by 2 bases, leaving 19 bases between them. CDR3 length equals 18 residues. CDR3 loop: CASSLGLRSASPTDTQYF. The CDR3 region has the DNA TGCGCCAGCAGCTTGGGATTGCGATCCGCGAGCCCCACAGATACGCAGTATTTT. The complete variable domain, with remaining parts taken from reference TRBV5-1 and TRBJ2-3, reads KAGVTQTPRYLIKTRGQQVTLSCSPISGHRSVSWYQQTPGQGLQFLFEYFSETQRNKGNFPGRFSGRQFSNSRSEMNVSTLELGDSALYLCASSLGLRSASPTDTQYFGPGTRLTVL.

V and J are TRBV27 and TRBJ2-7, with 12 bases identical to TRBD2. The CDR3 is 16 amino acids. Germline V gene data show CDR1 as MNHEY and CDR2 as SMNVEV (reference sequence). V lost 5 bases to trimming and J lost 4 bases; unmatched junction nucleotides: 9. DNA of the CDR3: TGTGCCAGCAGTATCTTAGGGACTAGCGGGTCATACGAGCAGTACTTC. This gives the protein CASSILGTSGSYEQYF.

This chain joins TRBV9 and TRBJ2-3, with D unresolved. CDR3 length: 13 amino acids. Trimming removed 4 bases from V and 2 bases from J, with 8 bases in between. Germline V CDR1 and CDR2: SGDLS, YYNGEE. CDR3 region: CASSPFSTDTQYF. As DNA, the CDR3 is TGTGCCAGCAGCCCCTTCTCCACAGATACGCAGTATTTT.

J is TRBJ2-7 and V is TRBV7-2; 7 bases line up with TRBD1. J was trimmed by 3 bases and V by 1 base; bases with no gene match: 6. Germline CDR1 reads SGHTA; CDR2 reads FQGNSA. There are 15 residues in the CDR3. The CDR3 DNA reads as TGTGCCAGCAGCTTAGGAGAACAGGGGAGCTACGAGCAGTACTTC. It encodes CASSLGEQGSYEQYF.

The chain uses TRBV7-2 and TRBJ2-7; 7 bases match TRBD1. CDR1 SGHTA and CDR2 FQGNSA come from the germline V gene. V shed 5 bases, J shed 5 bases, and the junction held 3 bases outside the gene matches. This CDR3 comprises 12 residues. The CDR3 DNA reads as TGTGCCAGCAGCCCCGACAGGGACGAGCAGTACTTC. It specifies CASSPDRDEQYF.

This chain connects TRBV13 to TRBJ1-3; D ambiguous. The CDR3 is made up of 15 amino acids. Per germline, CDR1 PRHDT and CDR2 FYEKMQ (reference sequence). Trimming shortened V by 5 bases and J by 2 bases, and 13 bases separated the two germline ends. CDR3 nucleotide sequence: TGTGCCAGCAGCCCCCTGGGAGGGACTGGAAACACCATATATTTT. Translated, it gives CASSPLGGTGNTIYF.

V and J are TRBV5-1 and TRBJ2-7; 12 bases line up with TRBD2. The CDR3 loop spans 16 amino acids. Germline CDR1 and CDR2: SGHRS and YFSETQ. V shed 7 bases, J shed 1 base, and the junction held 9 bases outside the gene matches. CDR3 residues: CASGLPSGGGSYEQYF. The CDR3, as DNA: TGCGCCAGCGGCCTACCTAGCGGGGGGGGATCCTACGAGCAGTACTTC.

The chain joins TRBV2 to TRBJ2-2; maybe TRBD2 (5 bases). From germline, CDR1 is SNHLY and CDR2 FYNNEI. The length of the CDR3 is 17 residues. Trimming stripped 2 bases from V and 0 bases from J, with 13 bases between. The DNA of the CDR3 is TGTGCCAGCAGTGAAAGTAGCCTAGCTGCGAACACCGGGGAGCTGTTTTTT. The encoded protein is CASSESSLAANTGELFF. Full variable domain (outside the CDR3, taken from reference TRBV2 and TRBJ2-2): EPEVTQTPSHQVTQMGQEVILRCVPISNHLYFYWYRQILGQKVEFLVSFYNNEISEKSEIFDDQFSVERPDGSNFTLKIRSTKLEDSAMYFCASSESSLAANTGELFFGEGSRLTVL.

The chain combines TRBV4-1 with TRBJ2-7; possibly TRBD2 for D (6 bases). CDR3 size: 15 residues. The V end was cut by 0 bases, the J end by 10 bases, with 19 bases between. Germline-derived CDR1 and CDR2 are MGHRA and YSYEKL. The CDR3 sequence: CASSQDRGKTAEQYF. The CDR3 nucleotides are TGCGCCAGCAGCCAAGATCGCGGGAAGACGGCGGAACAGTACTTC.

The chain carries TRBV15 and TRBJ1-1, with D uncertain. V shed 1 base and J shed 6 bases, with 12 bases lying between them. The CDR3 consists of 14 residues. The germline V gene has CDR1 LNHNV and CDR2 YYDKDF (reference sequence). In DNA form, the CDR3 reads TGTGCCACCAGCAGAGTGGAACTATCGGCTGAAGCTTTCTTT. Translating gives CATSRVELSAEAFF.

This clone turned up a few times. The rearrangement uses TRBV30 and TRBJ2-2; D is perhaps TRBD2 (5 bases). The length of the CDR3 is 15 residues. From germline, CDR1 is GTSNPN and CDR2 SVGIG (reference sequence). V lost 4 bases and J lost 7, with 19 bases in between. DNA for the CDR3: TGTGCCTGGACTGGGGTGTCAGGTCGGGGCGGGGAGCTGTTTTTT. This codes for CAWTGVSGRGGELFF.

This chain connects TRBV7-9 to TRBJ2-7, with D uncertain. V shed 3 bases and J shed 6 bases, with 12 bases lying between them. This CDR3 has 13 amino acids. Germline loops: CDR1 SEHNR, CDR2 FQNEAQ (reference sequence). This chain's CDR3 is CASSFPGAPEQYF. In DNA, the CDR3 is TGTGCCAGCAGCTTCCCCGGTGCTCCCGAGCAGTACTTC.

A remark on this clone: Germline and junction disagree at one end, which may indicate a read error. The chain is built from TRBV11-3 and TRBJ2-1; D is possibly TRBD2 (6 bases). Germline values: CDR1 SGHNT, CDR2 YENEEA. The CDR3 has 12 residues. CDR3 amino acids: CASSIKAGQQFF. As DNA, the CDR3 is TGCGCCAGCAGTATAAAGGCGGGACAGCAGTTCTTC.

The J gene is TRBJ1-1, the V gene TRBV19; D is unresolved. CDR3 length equals 17 residues. Germline V lookup: CDR1 LNHDA, CDR2 SQIVND (reference sequence). Trimming left V 3 bases short and J 0 bases short, with 17 bases between. The CDR3 DNA sequence: TGTGCCAGTAGTATCGGTGGCGGATTTGCCATGAACACTGAAGCTTTCTTT. As protein: CASSIGGGFAMNTEAFF.

The V call is TRBV10-3, the J call TRBJ2-1, with D perhaps matching TRBD2 (6 bases). Trimming pared 5 bases from V and 0 bases from J, leaving 8 bases between. The length of the CDR3 is 14 residues. CDR1 and CDR2 (germline): ENHRY, SYGVKD. CDR3 residues: CAISREVSYNEQFF. The DNA of the CDR3 is TGTGCCATCAGTAGGGAGGTCTCCTACAATGAGCAGTTCTTC.

Only one count was recorded for this clone. The V and J genes are TRBV5-1 and TRBJ2-7; 7 bases are shared with TRBD2. V lost 4 bases, J lost 2 bases, and 9 bases stayed unmatched. The CDR3 covers 15 residues. Germline V gene lookup returns CDR1 SGHRS and CDR2 YFSETQ. The CDR3 sequence is CASSGGGGLTYEQYF. The CDR3 DNA follows: TGCGCCAGCAGCGGCGGCGGGGGACTAACCTACGAGCAGTACTTC.